This T cell receptor beta chain was recorded in a study of blood T cells in healthy people across ages. Combining a sample-barcoded 5' primer with a J-beta primer mix, a second PCR ran for roughly 7 to 11 cycles. Each TCR beta cDNA got a 12-nucleotide random molecular identifier. MiXCR was run by TCRdb on the 5' RACE reads, yielding one entry per CDR3 protein. The sample consists of roughly 1.7 million distinct CDR3 sequences, around 36% of them appearing once. The V gene's germline CDR1 is DFQATT and CDR2 SNEGSKA (reference sequence). The CDR3 spans 13 residues. Trimming left V 6 bases short and J 2 bases short, with 14 bases between. This clonotype was recorded many times. Its antigen is as yet unknown. Each sample used at least 6 million PBMCs. Study outcomes and limitations: Expanded clonotype shifts may have been confounded, as the donors had an unknown CMV status.

The rearrangement links TRBV20-1 to TRBJ2-7, with a weak D call TRBD1 (5 bases). The sequenced sample was blood. This TCR came from a woman aged 25 to 45 in good health. The CDR3 DNA sequence: TGCAGTGCCACGACAGCAAGTCCCTACGAGCAGTACTTC. Protein sequence: CSATTASPYEQYF.